Below are 11 T cell receptor beta chains sequenced from a single sample in a study of T cells in Graves' hyperthyroidism and ophthalmopathy. From RNA transcripts, TCR beta CDR3 regions were amplified. Carried out on the TCR CDR3, a first-round RT-PCR used the HTBI primer set. TCRdb called the multiplex PCR reads again in MiXCR, with one record for every CDR3 protein. The table lists over 45,000 distinct CDR3 sequences, around 45% of them singletons. The sequenced sample consisted of peripheral blood or thyroid tissue (not recorded which). These receptors were obtained from a woman between 45 and 60 years old with Graves' hyperthyroidism.

This clonotype was seen ten or more times. This chain connects TRBV7-3 to TRBJ2-3; no definite D call. Trimming cost V 2 bases and J 3 bases, with 6 bases left between them. The germline V gene has CDR1 SGHTA and CDR2 FQGTGA. This CDR3 contains 13 residues. The chain's CDR3 is CASSLFGTDTQYF. For the CDR3, the DNA is TGTGCCAGCAGCTTATTCGGAACAGATACGCAGTATTTT. The entire variable domain, with the rest obtained from reference TRBV7-3 and TRBJ2-3, is as follows: GAGVSQTPSNKVTEKGKYVELRCDPISGHTALYWYRQSLGQGPEFLIYFQGTGAADDSGLPNDRFFAVRPEGSVSTLKIQRTERGDSAVYLCASSLFGTDTQYFGPGTRLTVL.

The chain uses TRBV10-3 and TRBJ2-2; TRBD1 matches 9 bases. Germline trimming cut 9 bases from V and 5 bases from J; bases unmatched to any gene: 7. Germline CDR1 ENHRY, CDR2 SYGVKD. The CDR3 runs to 14 residues. CDR3 bases: TGTGCCATTGGGACAGGGAGAGTGACCGGGGAGCTGTTTTTT. It specifies CAIGTGRVTGELFF.

The chain carries TRBV7-9 and TRBJ1-2; a weak D match, TRBD1 (6 bases). Trimming stripped 6 bases from V and 12 bases from J, with 17 bases between. This CDR3 is built from 12 residues. The germline V gene encodes CDR1 SEHNR and CDR2 FQNEAQ (reference sequence). This chain's CDR3 is CASSRGISGNTF. CDR3 bases: TGTGCCAGCAGTAGGGGGATCTCTGGAAACACCTTC.

Many counts were recorded for this clonotype. This chain uses TRBV7-9 with TRBJ2-3; TRBD2 matches at 10 bases. J lost 1 base, V lost 5 bases, and 6 bases had no gene match. The CDR3 covers 16 residues. Germline CDR1 reads SEHNR; CDR2 reads FQNEAQ (reference sequence). CDR3 nucleotide sequence: TGTGCCAGCAGCCCCCGTGGACTAGCGGGCACAGATACGCAGTATTTT. Translation: CASSPRGLAGTDTQYF.

On this clonotype: Relative to the germline gene, one junction end is altered; a read error may explain this. The CDR3, as DNA: TGTGCCAGCAGTTACTCGGAGTCCGGGACAGGGGCTGGAGGACCCCTCCACTTT. Residues: CASSYSESGTGAGGPLHF. This rearrangement joins TRBV10-3 to TRBJ1-6; 10 nucleotides agree with TRBD1. The CDR3 is 18 amino acids. Per the germline V gene, CDR1 is ENHRY and CDR2 is SYGVKD.

The rearrangement links TRBV6-2 or TRBV6-3 to TRBJ1-5; the D gene is possibly TRBD1 (5 bases). Germline V gene data show CDR1 as MNHEY and CDR2 as SVGEGT. With 6 bases removed from V and 13 bases from J, the gap between germline ends came to 16 bases. The CDR3 totals 12 residues. CDR3 bases: TGTGCCAGCAGGGGACTAAATAGCAATCAGCATTTT. Its protein product is CASRGLNSNQHF.

V is TRBV10-3 and J is TRBJ2-5; D is possibly TRBD1 or TRBD2 (5 bases each). V lost 0 bases to trimming and J lost 5 bases, with 13 bases between them. In germline, CDR1 is ENHRY, CDR2 SYGVKD. The CDR3 loop spans 15 amino acids. The CDR3, as DNA: TGTGCCATCAGTGAGTCGACCGGGACCGGGGAGACCCAGTACTTC. Translating it yields CAISESTGTGETQYF.

In its sample, this clonotype was seen many times. The gene calls are TRBV6-5 and TRBJ1-6; maybe TRBD1 (5 bases). With 6 bases removed from V and 7 bases from J, the gap between germline ends came to 7 bases. The germline V gene has CDR1 MNHEY and CDR2 SVGAGI. The CDR3 totals 12 residues. CDR3 DNA: TGTGCCAGCAGCGCAGGGAATTCACCCCTCCACTTT. This encodes CASSAGNSPLHF.

The J gene is TRBJ1-2, the V gene TRBV7-9, with a weak D call TRBD1 (5 bases). Germline V gene sequence: CDR1 SEHNR, CDR2 FQNEAQ (reference sequence). The CDR3 consists of 14 residues. V lost 5 bases and J lost 6, with 16 bases in between. The CDR3 here is CASSGERVGDGYTF. The CDR3 coding sequence is TGTGCCAGCAGCGGAGAAAGGGTGGGGGATGGCTACACCTTC.

As regards this clonotype: This CDR3 fails to terminate in the conserved phenylalanine or tryptophan, so it likely reflects a read error. Because the CDR3's place on the DNA is in doubt, the DNA is left out and the CDR3 is given as listed by TCRdb. The rearrangement joins TRBV7-9 to TRBJ1-3. CDR1 is SEHNR and CDR2 is FQNEAQ in the germline V gene (reference sequence). The CDR3 length is 9 residues, termini included. CDR3 sequence reads: CASDDAEQA.

CDR3 residues: CASSHGQAYEQYF. The CDR3 region has the DNA TGTGCCAGCAGCCACGGACAGGCCTACGAGCAGTACTTC. The J gene is TRBJ2-7, the V gene TRBV7-6; 7 positions agree with TRBD1. V lost 5 bases and J lost 2; bases outside the gene matches: 3. This CDR3 has 13 amino acids. The V gene's germline CDR1 is SGHVS and CDR2 FNYEAQ.